This is a list of T cell receptor beta chains from one sample in a study of Ad26.COV2.S vaccination and SARS-CoV-2 variants. Clones were read by immunoSEQ multiplex PCR, and TCRdb kept only the in-frame ones, dropping some. The repertoire holds some 370,000 clones, 80% to 90% seen once, with roughly 7.4% in the top ten. Sequencing was performed on peripheral blood, taken in a trial of Ad26.COV2.S vaccine versus placebo. The receptor set was obtained from a person between 18 and 59 years old who received the Ad26.COV2.S COVID-19 vaccine or a placebo. CDR3s include the opening cysteine and the closing phenylalanine or tryptophan. D genes are given only for firm matches. Rows give clone size only sometimes, using once, few, many, or a class for an expanded clone.

TRBV5-4	few	TRBJ2-5	NA	CASSFRLIQETQYF	TGTGCCAGCAGCTTCCGACTCATCCAAGAGACCCAGTACTTC
TRBV2	NA	TRBJ2-3	NA	CASSEESRDTQYF	TGTGCCAGCAGTGAAGAATCCCGAGATACGCAGTATTTT
TRBV30	NA	TRBJ1-2	NA	CAWSARGGYTF	TGTGCCTGGAGTGCCAGGGGCGGCTACACCTTC
TRBV9	NA	TRBJ2-3	NA	CASSVNAGTQYF	TGTGCCAGCAGCGTTAACGCAGGTACGCAGTATTTT
TRBV7-9	NA	TRBJ1-1	NA	CASSFEVRTEAFF	TGTGCCAGCAGCTTTGAGGTGCGCACTGAAGCTTTCTTT
TRBV7-6	NA	TRBJ2-2	NA	CASSLVLPTGELFF	TGTGCCAGCAGCTTAGTACTCCCTACCGGGGAGCTGTTTTTT
TRBV4-1	NA	TRBJ2-2	TRBD2	CASSHGGGASGELFF	TGCGCCAGCAGCCATGGCGGGGGGGCCTCCGGGGAGCTGTTTTTT
TRBV12-3/TRBV12-4	NA	TRBJ2-2	NA	CASKFSLTGELFF	TGTGCCAGCAAGTTTAGCCTTACCGGGGAGCTGTTTTTT
TRBV5-1	NA	TRBJ2-3	NA	CASSAARTAYLSTDTQYF	TGCGCCAGCAGTGCAGCGAGGACAGCCTATCTTAGCACAGATACGCAGTATTTT
TRBV21-1	NA	TRBJ2-1	NA	CASSPRRGLAGTHEQFF	TGTGCCAGCAGCCCTAGACGGGGACTAGCGGGGACTCATGAGCAGTTCTTC
TRBV5-1	few	TRBJ2-1	TRBD2	CASSFPDLRKAGGTSSYNEQFF	TGCGCCAGCAGCTTCCCGGACCTTCGGAAGGCGGGAGGTACAAGCTCCTACAATGAGCAGTTCTTC
TRBV19	NA	TRBJ1-5	NA	CASSIPNQPQHF	TGTGCCAGTAGTATCCCTAATCAGCCCCAGCATTTT
TRBV2	NA	TRBJ2-3	NA	CASSGGAGSTDTQYF	TGTGCCAGCAGTGGAGGTGCAGGGAGCACAGATACGCAGTATTTT
TRBV15	NA	TRBJ1-1	NA	CATSMEYRRNTEAFF	TGTGCCACCAGCATGGAGTACAGACGGAACACTGAAGCTTTCTTT